Below, 7 T cell receptor beta chains from the same sample are listed, as sequenced in a study of CD8+ T cells in alopecia areata. Extraction and reverse transcription of RNA yielded cDNA as the sequencing template. The repertoire was sequenced with immunoSEQ multiplex PCR; TCRdb's copy has only in-frame clones and lacks some. The record shows about 300,000 clones for this sample, with no singletons present. Combined cutaneous lymph node cells underwent sorting by CD4, CD8alpha, NKG2D, NKG2ACE and additional markers. The material sequenced was CD4+ T cells sorted from a lymph node. These receptors were obtained from a C3H/HeJ mouse with alopecia areata. Strain haplotype (MHC): H2-k.

Points on this clone: Gene names denote mouse genes. The read ends 4 residues before the CDR3 terminus; that terminus is restored from the germline J gene. The sample holds other DNA sequences that translate to the same CDR3. The chain is built from TRBV13-2 and TRBJ2-3; 9 nucleotides align to TRBD2. V lost 2 bases and J lost 1; bases outside the gene matches: 2. This CDR3 has 15 residues. From germline, CDR1 is NNHNN and CDR2 SYGAGS (reference sequence). The CDR3 protein is CASGERLGGAETLYF. The part of the CDR3 DNA that was read is TGTGCCAGCGGTGAAAGACTGGGGGGTGCAGAA.

Worth noting for this clone: The germline and genes are mouse ones. With the read ending 4 residues before the CDR3 end, the germline J gene is used to fill in that end. The V call is TRBV5, the J call TRBJ2-2; 7 bases are a match to TRBD1. The CDR3 extends over 16 amino acids. The V and J ends lost 2 bases and 0 bases, in that order; junction bases with no gene match: 3. From germline, CDR1 is LGHNA and CDR2 YNLKQL (reference sequence). CDR3 DNA (partial): TGTGCCAGCAGCCAAACCGGGACAGCAAACACCGGG. This encodes CASSQTGTANTG. The whole CDR3 region reads CASSQTGTANTGQLYF.

This clone was counted a few times. Any gene name here is a mouse gene name. The observed sequence ends 4 residues before the CDR3 terminus, with the missing tail filled in from the germline J gene. The chain couples TRBV5 to TRBJ2-5, with 9 bases fitting TRBD1. CDR1 and CDR2 (germline): LGHNA, YNLKQL (reference sequence). The CDR3 consists of 15 residues. CDR3 residues: CASSQDGTGRDTQYF. The sequenced CDR3 bases are TGTGCCAGCAGCCAAGATGGGACAGGGAGGGAC.

This clone occurred a few times. The genes and germline here are from mouse. The CDR3 end falls 4 residues outside the read, so it is completed with the germline J gene. The V gene is TRBV19, the J gene TRBJ2-3, with D uncertain. The CDR3 has 14 residues. From germline, CDR1 is FNHDT and CDR2 SITEND (reference sequence). V was trimmed by 2 bases and J by 3 bases, leaving 10 bases between them. CDR3 residues: CASSMPEEAETLYF. The sequenced part of the CDR3 DNA is TGTGCCAGCAGTATGCCAGAAGAGGCAGAA. The variable domain in full, completed from reference TRBV19 and TRBJ2-3, reads GGIITQTPKFLIGQEGQKLTLKCQQNFNHDTMYWYRQDSGKGLRLIYYSITENDLQKGDLSEGYDASREKKSSFSLTVTSAQKNEMAVFLCASSMPEEAETLYFGSGTRLTVL.

This clone was seen more than once but under ten times. The genes are named according to mouse. The read finishes 4 residues shy of the CDR3 end, and the germline J gene is used to complete it. The chain joins TRBV13-3 to TRBJ1-2, with 8 bases fitting TRBD1. CDR1 is NNHDY and CDR2 is SYVADS in the germline V gene. This CDR3 region has 15 residues. CDR3 DNA, as far as it was read: TGTGCCAGCAGTGATGCAACAGGGGGAGTAGGC. It specifies CASSDATGGVG. The CDR3 as a whole reads CASSDATGGVGDYTF.

Concerning this clone itself: Mouse gene names apply. The CDR3 extends 3 residues past the end of the read, so its final part is completed from the germline J gene. The J gene is TRBJ1-6, the V gene TRBV13-2; 7 bases are shared with TRBD1. TRBJ1-6 is assigned to the ORF class and has an uncertain function. The trim removed 1 base at V and 3 bases at J, leaving 1 base unmatched. Germline V lookup: CDR1 NNHNN, CDR2 SYGAGS (reference sequence). The CDR3 has 15 amino acids. CDR3 residues: CASGDRTGYNSPLYF. The sequenced part of the CDR3 DNA is TGTGCCAGCGGTGATAGGACAGGCTATAATTCGCCC.

Comment on this clone: The genes and germline here are from mouse. Sequencing ends 4 residues short of the CDR3 end; the germline J gene provides the rest. The J gene is TRBJ2-5, the V gene TRBV13-1; 9 bases match TRBD2. CDR3 length: 18 residues. Germline-derived CDR1 and CDR2 are NSHNY and SYGAGN. V trimming: 0 bases; J trimming: 0 bases; junction bases outside the gene matches: 8. CDR3 bases read: TGTGCCAGCAGTGATGATGGGGGGGCGACGATTAACCAAGAC. It yields the protein CASSDDGGATINQD. The whole CDR3 sequence reads CASSDDGGATINQDTQYF.